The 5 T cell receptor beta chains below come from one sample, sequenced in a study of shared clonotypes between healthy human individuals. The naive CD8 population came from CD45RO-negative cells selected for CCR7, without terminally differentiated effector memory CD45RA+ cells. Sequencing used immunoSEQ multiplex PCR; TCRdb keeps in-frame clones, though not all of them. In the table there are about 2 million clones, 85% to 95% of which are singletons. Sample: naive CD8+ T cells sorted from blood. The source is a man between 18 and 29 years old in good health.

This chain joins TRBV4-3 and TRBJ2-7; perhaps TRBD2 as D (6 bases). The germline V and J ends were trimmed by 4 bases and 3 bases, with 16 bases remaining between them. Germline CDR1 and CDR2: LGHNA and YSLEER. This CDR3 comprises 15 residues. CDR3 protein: CASSLQASEYYEQYF. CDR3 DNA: TGCGCCAGCAGCCTACAGGCTAGCGAGTACTACGAGCAGTACTTC.

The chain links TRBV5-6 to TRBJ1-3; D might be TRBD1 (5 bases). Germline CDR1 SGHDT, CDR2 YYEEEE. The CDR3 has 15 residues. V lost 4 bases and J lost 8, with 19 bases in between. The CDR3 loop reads CASSLSPYEGDTIYF. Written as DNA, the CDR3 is TGTGCCAGCAGCCTCAGCCCATACGAAGGGGACACCATATATTTT.

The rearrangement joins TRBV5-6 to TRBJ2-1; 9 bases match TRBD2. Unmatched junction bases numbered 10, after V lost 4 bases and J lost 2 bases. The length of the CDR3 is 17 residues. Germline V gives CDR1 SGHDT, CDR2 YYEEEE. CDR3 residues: CASSPVGVAGAYNEQFF. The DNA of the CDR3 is TGTGCCAGCAGCCCCGTAGGGGTAGCGGGAGCCTACAATGAGCAGTTCTTC.

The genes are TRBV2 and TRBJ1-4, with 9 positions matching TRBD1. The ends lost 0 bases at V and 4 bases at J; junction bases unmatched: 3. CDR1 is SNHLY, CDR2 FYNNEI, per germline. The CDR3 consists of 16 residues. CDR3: CASSEAGTGINEKLFF. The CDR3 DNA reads TGTGCCAGCAGTGAAGCAGGGACAGGGATTAATGAAAAACTGTTTTTT.

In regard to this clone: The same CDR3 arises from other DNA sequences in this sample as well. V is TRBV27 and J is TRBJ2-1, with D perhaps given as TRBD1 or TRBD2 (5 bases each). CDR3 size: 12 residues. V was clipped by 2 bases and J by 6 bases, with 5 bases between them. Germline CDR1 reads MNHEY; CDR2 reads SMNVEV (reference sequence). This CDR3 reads CASSLGGNEQFF. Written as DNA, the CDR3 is TGTGCCAGCAGTTTAGGGGGCAATGAGCAGTTCTTC.